This T cell receptor beta chain comes out of a study of blood T cells in healthy people across ages. As for the study in general: For every two T cells, template switching captured about one barcoded beta molecule.

This CDR3 is built from 15 residues. Germline V gene sequence: CDR1 SSHAT, CDR2 FNYEAQ (reference sequence). V lost 2 bases and J 4 bases, leaving 12 bases between the germline ends. Combining a sample-barcoded 5' primer with a J-beta primer mix, a second PCR ran for about 7 to 11 cycles. Each cDNA molecule carried a tag from a template-switch adaptor that contained 12 random nucleotides. TCRdb passed the 5' RACE reads through MiXCR, listing each CDR3 protein once. In the table there are around 1,800,000 distinct CDR3 sequences, 39% of which are singletons. This TCR derives from a human donor in good health. Material for sequencing was blood. The chain joins TRBV7-7 to TRBJ2-1; D not certain. CDR3 amino acids: CASSLNPPPYNEQFF. The DNA of the CDR3 is TGTGCCAGCAGCTTAAACCCTCCCCCTTACAATGAGCAGTTCTTC.